This section outlines one T cell receptor beta chain sequence together with its context. It lacks a known antigen. No base quality information exists; no much larger clone differs at one position. The data belong to a study of blood T cell repertoires in COVID-19 (dated by TCRdb to 2018 to 2021). About the study as a whole: Samples covering the acute and convalescent phases of COVID-19 were provided by collaborators in the United States, Italy and Spain. The prospective study material was composed of cDNA or gDNA derived from T cells, B-cell-depleted T cells, or PBMCs. The dataset comprised deeply sampled blood TCRbeta repertoires from subjects exposed to, actively infected with, or recovered from COVID-19. The repertoires were released in a freely available public database intended as a resource for research on the immune response to SARS-CoV-2. Samples came from the ongoing ImmuneRACE study (first 160 participants) plus 1,254 subjects from 6 global collaborators. The sample metadata nearly always contained a de-identified subject ID, COVID-19 status, age in years and sex. Where available, HLA class I and class II types were obtained from metadata supplied by the sample provider rather than from assay-based typing. Findings and caveats that apply to the study as a whole: The quantity of clinical and demographic metadata differed by source and by participant and was supplied without curation.

TCRbeta CDR3 regions were amplified from genomic DNA by means of the immunoSEQ Assay, a bias-controlled multiplex PCR. On the authors' methods: Within the assay, amplification of reference gene primers was used to estimate how many nucleated cells each sample contained. Sequence reads were collapsed and filtered to measure the absolute abundance of every unique TCRbeta CDR3 rearrangement. Productive Simpson clonality was computed per sample as the square root of Simpson's diversity index over productive rearrangements. TCRdb took over this immuneACCESS table, retaining in-frame rearrangements with V and J assigned. Such tables are incomplete; in checked studies, under half of the missing clones stem from an unresolved V gene, and the remainder is unexplained. V and J calls and clone size are as listed in that table; D and trimming were resolved from the DNA. Counted in this sample were 150,000 to 200,000 clones; 75% to 90% of them appeared once. Of the sample, roughly 0.82% falls within the top ten clones.

Deletion took 6 bases off V and 2 bases off J, with a span of 11 bases between the germline ends. From the cysteine through the phenylalanine, the CDR3 covers 13 amino acids. The sequence is cut down to CDR3 DNA, 39 bases in frame from base 1. The germline V gene (reference sequence) gives CDR1 as WNHNN and CDR2 as SYGVQD. Participants in the prospective study were aged roughly 18 to 90 years, lived in over 20 United States geographic areas, and enrolled through a virtual design. In the prospective study, cohorts were assigned on the basis of participant-reported clinical history obtained from a screening survey and a study questionnaire. ImmuneRACE Cohort 3 recovered participants were defined by two consecutive negative NP/OP PCR tests, healthcare professional clearance, or symptom resolution. Mobile phlebotomists in the prospective study collected whole blood, serum and a nasopharyngeal or oropharyngeal swab from every participant. Prospective study participants could optionally give additional blood draws and questionnaires over an approximately two-month period. Before DNA extraction, blood samples from the prospective study were shipped at room temperature or frozen.

The origin of this receptor is a woman aged 18-29 years who had recovered from COVID-19. Recombination joined TRBV10-1 with TRBJ2-7, with TRBD1 tentatively as D gene (5 bases match). The specimen sequenced was PBMCs or T cells enriched from blood (not recorded which). Here the CDR3 is given as CASSPGHTYEQYF. The nucleotide sequence reads as follows: TGCGCCAGCAGCCCCGGACACACCTACGAGCAGTACTTC.